This T cell receptor beta chain was captured in a study of cytomegalovirus exposure and HLA in healthy donors. PCR employed 60 Vbeta and 13 Jbeta primers. The repertoire was sequenced with immunoSEQ multiplex PCR; TCRdb's copy has only in-frame clones and lacks some. The top ten hold 1.3% of the sample, which has some 130,000 clones, 73% seen once. The CDR3 extends over 15 amino acids. Trimming left V 1 base short and J 0 bases short, with 7 bases between. Germline V CDR1 and CDR2: MDHEN, SYDVKM. The chain has TRBV28 and TRBJ1-5, with D unresolved. The sequenced sample consisted of PBMCs. The TCR sequence derives from a woman aged 40 to 50 in good health and CMV-seronegative. The CDR3 protein is CASSLSIVSNQPQHF. CDR3 DNA: TGTGCCAGCAGTTTATCGATAGTTAGCAATCAGCCCCAGCATTTT.